This TCR beta chain originates from a study of T-cell reconstitution after alpha-beta-depleted transplantation in children. The authors prepared the TCRbeta library with unique molecular identifiers. TCRdb independently ran MiXCR on the PCR reads; one entry per CDR3 protein. The sample carries roughly 400,000 distinct CDR3 sequences, around 21% recorded once. This sample comprised PBMCs from the stem cell graft donor, obtained from the stem cell graft. The clonotype comes from a human donor who donated a stem cell graft to a child with acute myeloid leukemia.

CDR3 protein: CASKRLLKEDSYEQYF. CDR3 DNA sequence: TGTGCCAGCAAACGACTATTAAAGGAGGACTCCTACGAGCAGTACTTC. The J gene is TRBJ2-7, the V gene TRBV27, with a weak D call TRBD2 (5 bases). This CDR3 is built from 16 residues. Trimming took off 7 bases at V and 0 bases at J, with 19 bases between the two ends. Germline V gene sequence: CDR1 MNHEY, CDR2 SMNVEV (reference sequence).